The sequence of this T cell receptor (beta chain) was determined in a study of CXCR3-negative and CXCR3-positive naive CD8 T cells. Study context: With about 1.5 +/- 0.3 million reads per library, the TRB reads numbered roughly 140 million in total.

Every subset of CD8+ T cells was sorted in triplicate at some 310,000 cells each. Study observations and caveats: Fresh PBMCs were used in most assays, and CXCR3 expression partially decreased after cryopreservation.

UMI-labeled 5' RACE yielded the TRB cDNA libraries. From its re-call of the 5' RACE reads, TCRdb lists each CDR3 protein once, without DNA. The sample includes fewer than 90,000 distinct CDR3 sequences. The V gene's germline CDR1 is SGHVS and CDR2 FNYEAQ. This CDR3 has 17 amino acids. About this clonotype itself: No antigen is known for it.

The receptor was isolated from a human donor in good health. Some clones in this sample may be carry-over from other donors' samples. Sequencing was performed on naive CXCR3- CD8+ T cells from blood. Subset given: CD45RO-CCR7+CD27+CD95- naive CD8+ T cells lacking CXCR3 (TNR3-). The chain recombines TRBV7-6 with TRBJ2-3; absent DNA, TCRdb's TRBD1 call cannot be checked. CDR3 region: CASSLRAGAVFTDTQYF. The variable domain in full, with the rest retrieved from reference TRBV7-6 and TRBJ2-3, is GAGVSQSPRYKVTKRGQDVALRCDPISGHVSLYWYRQALGQGPEFLTYFNYEAQQDKSGLPNDRFSAERPEGSISTLTIQRTEQRDSAMYRCASSLRAGAVFTDTQYFGPGTRLTVL.